Presented here are 29 T cell receptor beta chains from one specimen sequenced in a study of T cells in Graves' hyperthyroidism and ophthalmopathy. Amplification of TCR beta CDR3 regions used RNA as the template. HTBI primers were the set used in a first-round RT-PCR of the TCR CDR3. TCRdb ran MiXCR on the multiplex PCR reads and lists one entry per CDR3 protein. The table lists roughly 500,000 distinct CDR3 sequences, 40% to 55% of them singletons. The sample comprised peripheral blood or thyroid tissue (not recorded which). All receptors derive from an adult woman with Graves' disease, either hyperthyroidism or ophthalmopathy (not recorded which).

This rearrangement joins TRBV7-9 to TRBJ2-5, with D possibly called TRBD1 or TRBD2 (5 bases each). Trimming removed 2 bases at V and 4 bases at J, with 17 bases between. The CDR3 spans 16 residues. Germline-derived CDR1 and CDR2 are SEHNR and FQNEAQ (reference sequence). The CDR3, as DNA: TGTGCCAGCAGCTTATCCGGGGCAGGAGATGCAGAGACCCAGTACTTC. This translates into CASSLSGAGDAETQYF.

This clonotype showed up many times. The rearrangement links TRBV10-3 to TRBJ2-2, with 9 bases matching TRBD2. Germline assignment: CDR1 ENHRY and CDR2 SYGVKD. The CDR3 extends over 15 amino acids. Trimming took 6 bases from V and 5 from J; bases not matched to a gene: 7. The CDR3: CAIRALAGPTGELFF. CDR3 nucleotide sequence: TGTGCCATCAGGGCTCTAGCGGGACCAACCGGGGAGCTGTTTTTT.

Comments on this clonotype: An end of the junction differs from the germline gene, which may be a read error. The chain employs TRBV29-1 and TRBJ2-1; D is perhaps TRBD2 (6 bases). The CDR3 has 12 residues. CDR1 is SQVTM and CDR2 is ANQGSEA in the germline V gene. The CDR3 DNA follows: TGCGGCGTTGTGGGGGGAGTGGGAGAGCAGTTCTTC. As protein: CGVVGGVGEQFF.

The V gene is TRBV6-5, the J gene TRBJ1-2; 10 positions match TRBD1. This CDR3 is built from 14 residues. The V and J ends lost 8 bases and 8 bases, in that order; junction bases with no gene match: 11. CDR1 MNHEY and CDR2 SVGAGI come from the germline V gene. CDR3 nucleotide sequence: TGTGCCAGCCGGTCGGGACAGGGGAGTTGGGGCTACACCTTC. It encodes CASRSGQGSWGYTF.

This clonotype was detected ten times or more. The chain is built from TRBV7-9 and TRBJ1-2, with a tentative D call TRBD1 (6 bases). CDR1 is SEHNR and CDR2 is FQNEAQ in the germline V gene (reference sequence). Trimming left V 1 base short and J 4 bases short, with 13 bases between. This CDR3 comprises 15 residues. CDR3 sequence: CASSLDQGQGYGYTF. The CDR3 region has the DNA TGTGCCAGCAGCTTAGATCAGGGGCAAGGCTATGGCTACACCTTC.

V and J are TRBV11-2 and TRBJ2-5; maybe TRBD1 (5 bases). Germline CDR1 reads SGHAT; CDR2 reads FQNNGV. The CDR3 is made up of 12 amino acids. Between the trimmed V and J ends, which lost 9 bases and 5 bases, there was a span of 13 bases. The CDR3 coding sequence is TGTGCCAGTAGTAGGACACCGGAGACCCAGTACTTC. As protein: CASSRTPETQYF.

This clonotype was picked up a small number of times. The chain links TRBV20-1 to TRBJ1-2; maybe TRBD1 (5 bases). CDR1 and CDR2 (germline): DFQATT, SNEGSKA (reference sequence). The CDR3 sequence is 12 residues long. This CDR3 is CSAAGPPGGYTF. CDR3 nucleotides: TGCAGCGCCGCGGGTCCCCCAGGGGGCTACACCTTC.

A single count supports this clonotype. The chain uses TRBV9 and TRBJ1-5; TRBD1 agrees at 10 bases. The CDR3 sequence is 16 residues long. V lost 3 bases to trimming and J lost 1 base; unmatched junction nucleotides: 4. Per the germline V gene, CDR1 is SGDLS and CDR2 is YYNGEE. The CDR3 reads CASSAPGQGSNQPQHF. Here the CDR3 DNA reads TGTGCCAGCAGCGCGCCGGGACAGGGGAGCAATCAGCCCCAGCATTTT. Filled out from reference TRBV9 and TRBJ1-5, the complete variable domain reads DSGVTQTPKHLITATGQRVTLRCSPRSGDLSVYWYQQSLDQGLQFLIQYYNGEERAKGNILERFSAQQFPDLHSELNLSSLELGDSALYFCASSAPGQGSNQPQHFGDGTRLSIL.

This clonotype was seen repeatedly, ten times or more. The V call is TRBV5-1, the J call TRBJ1-3; D is undetermined. Germline V lookup: CDR1 SGHRS, CDR2 YFSETQ. Trimming removed 4 bases from V and 4 bases from J, with 15 bases in between. The CDR3 is 15 amino acids. The CDR3 region is CASSPSGRRGNTIYF. CDR3 in DNA: TGCGCCAGCAGCCCATCCGGTCGCAGAGGAAACACCATATATTTT.

On this clonotype: A junction end diverges from the germline sequence, so it may reflect a read error. The V gene is TRBV2, the J gene TRBJ2-2; 8 bases align to TRBD1. The germline CDR1 and CDR2 sequences are SNHLY and FYNNEI. This CDR3 comprises 15 residues. Here the CDR3 reads CASSIDRGSIGELFF. CDR3 sequence (DNA): TGTGCCAGCAGTATTGACAGGGGAAGCATCGGGGAGCTGTTCTTT. Full variable domain (rest looked up from reference TRBV2 and TRBJ2-2): EPEVTQTPSHQVTQMGQEVILRCVPISNHLYFYWYRQILGQKVEFLVSFYNNEISEKSEIFDDQFSVERPDGSNFTLKIRSTKLEDSAMYFCASSIDRGSIGELFFGEGSRLTVL.

This clonotype was seen a handful of times. CDR3 bases: TGTGCCACGAGCGGGCGGACAAATTCACCCCTCCACTTT. Translation gives CATSGRTNSPLHF. This chain connects TRBV15 to TRBJ1-6; a weak D match, TRBD1 (5 bases). This CDR3 region has 13 residues. Germline CDR1 and CDR2: LNHNV and YYDKDF (reference sequence). Trimming took 9 bases from V and 7 from J, leaving 13 bases between them.

This clonotype was recorded at least ten times. This chain connects TRBV9 to TRBJ2-7; D could derive from TRBD1 or TRBD2 (5 bases each). V was trimmed by 3 bases and J by 2 bases, leaving 18 bases between them. The CDR3 spans 16 residues. The germline V gene encodes CDR1 SGDLS and CDR2 YYNGEE. The CDR3 loop is CASSAGDVGTPYEQYF. The CDR3 coding sequence is TGTGCCAGCAGCGCCGGGGACGTAGGAACCCCCTACGAGCAGTACTTC.

This clonotype has more than one count but fewer than ten. This clone may be a read error of a much larger clone one base away. DNA of the CDR3: TGTGCCGGCAAGGGAGGACTAGCGAATACCGGGGAGCTGTTTTTT. The encoded protein is CAGKGGLANTGELFF. The V call is TRBV2, the J call TRBJ2-2; 9 nucleotides agree with TRBD2. Looked up from germline, CDR1 is SNHLY and CDR2 is FYNNEI. The CDR3 contains 15 residues. The full variable domain, with the rest looked up from reference TRBV2 and TRBJ2-2, is EPEVTQTPSHQVTQMGQEVILRCVPISNHLYFYWYRQILGQKVEFLVSFYNNEISEKSEIFDDQFSVERPDGSNFTLKIRSTKLEDSAMYFCAGKGGLANTGELFFGEGSRLTVL.

This chain joins TRBV6-1 and TRBJ1-5; D might be TRBD1 (5 bases). The germline V and J ends were trimmed by 8 bases and 5 bases, with 19 bases remaining between them. The CDR3 extends over 15 amino acids. Germline CDR1 and CDR2: MNHNS and SASEGT. DNA for the CDR3: TGTGCCAGCCGTTTAAAAGACGGGACCTATCAGCCCCAGCATTTT. This gives the protein CASRLKDGTYQPQHF.

This chain connects TRBV20-1 to TRBJ1-6, with 9 bases aligning to TRBD1. The trim removed 1 base at V and 9 bases at J, leaving 4 bases unmatched. CDR1 DFQATT and CDR2 SNEGSKA come from the germline V gene (reference sequence). This CDR3 is built from 14 residues. CDR3 sequence: CSARGTGVVSPLHF. The CDR3, as DNA: TGCAGTGCTAGAGGGACAGGGGTAGTTTCACCCCTCCACTTT.

Of note for this clonotype: Relative to the germline gene, one junction end is altered; a read error may explain this. The J gene is TRBJ2-6, the V gene TRBV2; 7 bases are a match to TRBD1. This CDR3 contains 13 residues. CDR1 SNHLY and CDR2 FYNNEI come from the germline V gene. In DNA, the CDR3 is TGTGCCAGACAGGGGCCATGGTCGGACACTGAAGCTTTC. Translated: CARQGPWSDTEAF.

The CDR3 region is CASSLGTAKSYTIYF. CDR3 DNA: TGTGCCAGCAGCTTGGGGACAGCCAAGAGCTACACCATATATTTT. This sequence joins TRBV7-2 and TRBJ1-3; TRBD1 agrees at 7 bases. The CDR3 covers 15 residues. The germline V gene has CDR1 SGHTA and CDR2 FQGNSA. The J segment lost 8 bases and the V segment lost 3 bases, leaving 10 bases of the junction unmatched.

Many counts were recorded for this clonotype. This chain joins TRBV5-1 and TRBJ2-7, with TRBD2 identical over 10 bases. The V gene's germline CDR1 is SGHRS and CDR2 YFSETQ. The CDR3 sequence is 13 residues long. V shed 8 bases, J shed 3 bases, and the junction held 5 bases outside the gene matches. The CDR3 reads CASTGTSVYEQYF. The CDR3, as DNA: TGCGCCAGTACCGGGACTAGCGTCTACGAGCAGTACTTC.

At least ten counts were recorded for this clonotype. This chain connects TRBV9 to TRBJ2-7; TRBD2 aligns across 7 bases. J was trimmed by 3 bases and V by 3 bases; bases with no gene match: 6. The CDR3 is 14 residues long. The germline gives CDR1 SGDLS, CDR2 YYNGEE. CDR3 bases: TGTGCCAGCAGCGCCGGACTAGGACACTACGAGCAGTACTTC. It yields the protein CASSAGLGHYEQYF.

This clonotype was recorded many times. The chain uses TRBV5-1 and TRBJ1-1; D unclear. The CDR3 has 14 residues. Germline lookup yields CDR1 SGHRS and CDR2 YFSETQ. V lost 5 bases and J 6 bases, leaving 17 bases between the germline ends. The CDR3 sequence is CASSFSPASPEAFF. The DNA for the CDR3 is TGCGCCAGCAGTTTTAGTCCCGCATCCCCTGAAGCTTTCTTT.

The CDR3 sequence is CASSLAGSGREAFF. The CDR3 nucleotides are TGTGCCAGCAGCTTAGCGGGTTCGGGTCGTGAAGCTTTCTTT. The chain carries TRBV7-8 and TRBJ1-1; D is undetermined. V lost 0 bases and J lost 7, with 12 bases in between. Germline loops: CDR1 SGHVS, CDR2 FQNEAQ. This CDR3 is 14 amino acids long.

The chain joins TRBV15 to TRBJ1-5; D not resolved. The CDR3 spans 13 residues. CDR1 and CDR2 from the germline V gene are LNHNV and YYDKDF (reference sequence). V was trimmed by 5 bases and J by 3 bases, leaving 8 bases between them. The CDR3 protein is CATSPGYNQPQHF. The CDR3 coding sequence is TGTGCCACCAGCCCCGGGTACAATCAGCCCCAGCATTTT.

This clonotype was recorded once. DNA of the CDR3: TGTGCCAGCAGCTCGGGCTCCGCCATATATTTT. It is translated as CASSSGSAIYF. The chain joins TRBV7-3 to TRBJ1-3, with D hard to call. The CDR3 spans 11 residues. Germline V gene sequence: CDR1 SGHTA, CDR2 FQGTGA. Trimming pared 4 bases from V and 11 bases from J, leaving 9 bases between.

Note on this clonotype: An end of the junction differs from the germline gene, which may be a read error. The V and J genes are TRBV5-1 and TRBJ1-3, with 7 bases fitting TRBD1. CDR1 is SGHRS, CDR2 YFSETQ, per germline. The CDR3 sequence is 14 residues long. Here the CDR3 reads CASSLGGSGSTIYF. CDR3 nucleotide sequence: TGCGCCAGCAGCTTAGGGGGCTCTGGAAGCACCATATATTTT.

The genes are TRBV7-2 and TRBJ2-5; 8 bases line up with TRBD1. V shed 3 bases and J 3 bases; nucleotides not matched to a gene: 6. Germline CDR1 reads SGHTA; CDR2 reads FQGNSA. The CDR3 runs to 15 residues. DNA for the CDR3: TGTGCCAGCAGCTTGGTGGACAGGGCGAAAGAGACCCAGTACTTC. Amino acid sequence: CASSLVDRAKETQYF.

This clonotype was picked up a small number of times. This chain uses TRBV6-4 with TRBJ2-2; a weak D match, TRBD1 (6 bases). The V end was cut by 6 bases, the J end by 5 bases, with 7 bases between. The CDR3 consists of 12 residues. Looked up from germline, CDR1 is MRHNA and CDR2 is SNTAGT. The CDR3 loop is CASSTGTGELFF. The CDR3 coding sequence is TGTGCCAGCAGCACAGGGACCGGGGAGCTGTTTTTT.

In its sample, this clonotype was seen many times. Written as DNA, the CDR3 is TGTGCCAGCAGCTTAACTACACCCGTCCCGAACTCTGGAAACACCATATATTTT. It encodes CASSLTTPVPNSGNTIYF. The chain couples TRBV11-2 to TRBJ1-3; D gene unclear. Looked up from germline, CDR1 is SGHAT and CDR2 is FQNNGV. The ends were cut back, 2 bases at V and 0 bases at J, with 17 bases in the middle. The CDR3 spans 18 residues.

This clonotype was seen more than once but under ten times. This chain uses TRBV7-9 with TRBJ2-1; no definite D call. The CDR3 has 12 amino acids. Trimming removed 1 base from V and 9 bases from J, with 7 bases in between. Germline CDR1 is SEHNR and CDR2 is FQNEAQ (reference sequence). CDR3 amino acids: CASSLGVVEQFF. The CDR3, as DNA: TGTGCCAGCAGCTTAGGGGTCGTTGAGCAGTTCTTC. The full variable domain, completed using reference TRBV7-9 and TRBJ2-1, is DTGVSQNPRHKITKRGQNVTFRCDPISEHNRLYWYRQTLGQGPEFLTYFQNEAQLEKSRLLSDRFSAERPKGSFSTLEIQRTEQGDSAMYLCASSLGVVEQFFGPGTRLTVL.

This clonotype appeared once. This chain's CDR3 is CASSDGRNYNSPLHF. The CDR3 region has the DNA TGTGCCAGCAGTGATGGGAGGAACTATAATTCACCCCTCCACTTT. The V call is TRBV2, the J call TRBJ1-6; D gene unclear. This CDR3 spans 15 amino acids. Germline CDR1 reads SNHLY; CDR2 reads FYNNEI. The V and J ends lost 3 bases and 3 bases respectively, with 9 bases between them.